This T cell receptor (beta chain) was recovered during a study of cytomegalovirus exposure and HLA in healthy donors. Whole-study context: HLA-typed donors were the source of about 81 million unique TCRs held in an early data release.

General study findings and limits: The study flagged 150 to 200 TCR beta chains as cytomegalovirus-associated. A few of the chains that were CMV-associated were confirmed in vitro to be specific for CMV antigens.

60 Vbeta and 13 Jbeta primers were used in PCR. The protocol was immunoSEQ multiplex PCR, while the TCRdb copy is restricted to in-frame clones and leaves out a portion. The sample contains some 93,000 clones, more than 55% of which appear only once. This clone occurred a few times. The antigen remains undetermined. Donors sampled were nominally healthy, though unrecorded immune exposures were likely. This CDR3 is built from 15 residues. The ends were cut back, 2 bases at V and 0 bases at J, with 8 bases in the middle. Per germline, CDR1 SGHAT and CDR2 FQNNGV. The chain joins TRBV11-2 to TRBJ1-3; D not certain. Sequenced input: PBMCs. This receptor was obtained from a boy aged 5-17 years in good health and CMV-seropositive. The CDR3 sequence is CASSLSLGSGNTIYF. The CDR3, as DNA: TGTGCCAGCAGCTTATCCCTAGGCTCTGGAAACACCATATATTTT.